This T cell receptor beta chain was recovered during a study of CD8+CD57+ T cells in acquired aplastic anemia. Study-level findings and limits: Patients and controls shared 25 to 30 CD8+ CDR3 sequences, which appeared highly expressed in patients and within their immunodominant clones.

Genomic DNA was employed as the template in profiling TCR beta VDJ and CDR3. A single record per CDR3 protein comes from TCRdb applying MiXCR to the reads. The data show about 100,000 distinct CDR3 sequences, 40% to 60% seen once. As regards this clonotype: Antigen unknown.

There are 14 residues in the CDR3. V was clipped by 6 bases and J by 0 bases, with 12 bases between them. Germline V gene sequence: CDR1 SQVTM, CDR2 ANQGSEA. The chain couples TRBV29-1 to TRBJ1-5; D is possibly TRBD1 (5 bases). The sample was sorted CD4+, CD8+, or CD8+CD57+ T cells (not recorded which) from PBMCs. The source is a human donor in good health, serving as a control. CDR3 sequence reads: CSVTGTGSNQPQHF. The CDR3 coding sequence is TGCAGCGTCACCGGGACGGGTAGCAATCAGCCCCAGCATTTT.